This T cell receptor beta chain originates from a study of cytomegalovirus exposure and HLA in healthy donors. Study observations and caveats: While the bulk of TCR sequences proved rare, some public TCRs turned up in many donors.

The study ran its PCR with 60 Vbeta and 13 Jbeta primers. Per the original methods: Later, an analysis found some 80 million unique TCR beta chains, and around 12 million of these were shared. The table came from immunoSEQ multiplex PCR; TCRdb's copy has only in-frame clones and leaves some out. Clonal size and the V and J genes are those of that table, whereas D and trimming came from the DNA. Here the sample spans under 150,000 clones, 75% to 80% being singletons. This CDR3 region has 16 residues. The germline CDR1 and CDR2 sequences are LNHNV and YYDKDF (reference sequence). A remark on this clone: No antigen is known for it. The junction shows a germline mismatch at one end, possibly a read error.

Specimen: PBMCs. The TCR comes from a man aged 18 to 30 in good health and CMV-seronegative. This chain links TRBV15 with TRBJ1-2, with 7 positions matching TRBD1. CDR3 amino acids: CAASRDPGGRRGGYTF. In DNA, the CDR3 is TGTGCCGCCAGCAGAGATCCAGGGGGACGGAGGGGTGGCTACACCTTC.